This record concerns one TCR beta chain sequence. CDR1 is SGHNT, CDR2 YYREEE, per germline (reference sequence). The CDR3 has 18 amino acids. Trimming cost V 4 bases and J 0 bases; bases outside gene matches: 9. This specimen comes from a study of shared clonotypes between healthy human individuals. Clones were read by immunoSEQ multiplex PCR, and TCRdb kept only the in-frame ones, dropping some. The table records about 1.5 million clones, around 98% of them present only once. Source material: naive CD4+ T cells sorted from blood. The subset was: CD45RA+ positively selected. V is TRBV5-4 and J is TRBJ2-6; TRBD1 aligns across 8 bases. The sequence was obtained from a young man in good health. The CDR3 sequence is CASSEGTGGPSGANVLTF. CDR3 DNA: TGTGCCAGCAGCGAAGGGACAGGCGGACCCTCTGGGGCCAACGTCCTGACTTTC.